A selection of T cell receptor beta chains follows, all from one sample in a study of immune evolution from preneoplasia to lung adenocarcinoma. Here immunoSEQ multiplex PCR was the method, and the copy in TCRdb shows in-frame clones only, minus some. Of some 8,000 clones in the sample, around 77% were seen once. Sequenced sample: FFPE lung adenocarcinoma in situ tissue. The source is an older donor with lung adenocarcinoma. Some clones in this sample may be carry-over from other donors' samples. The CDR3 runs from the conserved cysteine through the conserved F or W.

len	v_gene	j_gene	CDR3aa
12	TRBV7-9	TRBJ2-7	CASSLAQGRVYF
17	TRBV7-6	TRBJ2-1	CASSPTQGRRGYNEQFF
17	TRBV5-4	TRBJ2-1	CASSQGTGTGTYNEQFF
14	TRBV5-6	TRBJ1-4	CASSYGQIGEKLFF
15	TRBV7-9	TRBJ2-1	CASSLVGQVEAEQFF
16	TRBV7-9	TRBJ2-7	CASSQRPGTGAYEQYF
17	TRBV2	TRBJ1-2	CASSGPSRGGKSSGYTF
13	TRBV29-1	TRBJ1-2	CSVATDLRDGYTF
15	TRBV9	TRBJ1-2	CASSVEGGRGYGYTF
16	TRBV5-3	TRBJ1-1	CARREEVRVPNTEAFF
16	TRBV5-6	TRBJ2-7	CASSLYGAQRVYEQYF
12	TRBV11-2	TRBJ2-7	CASSRLVYEQYF
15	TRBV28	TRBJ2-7	CASSQAAQGRGEQYF
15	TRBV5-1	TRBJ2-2	CASSLGTSDTGELFF
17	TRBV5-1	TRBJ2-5	CASSSNQAGGTQETQYF
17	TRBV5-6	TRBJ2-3	CASSLARLAGPTDTQYF
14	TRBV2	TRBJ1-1	CASSDSLKNTEAFF
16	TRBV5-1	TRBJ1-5	CASSLSYRDTGQPQHF
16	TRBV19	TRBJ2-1	CASTVGNGAVGNEQFF